This is a list of T cell receptor beta chains from one sample in a study of CD8+CD57+ T cells in acquired aplastic anemia. TCRdb called the reads again in MiXCR, with one record for every CDR3 protein. Seen here are under 200,000 distinct CDR3 sequences, approximately 43% observed once, and the top ten hold over 0.95%. The sample comprised sorted CD4+, CD8+, or CD8+CD57+ T cells (not recorded which) from PBMCs. The receptors shown here come from a human donor in good health. CDR3s include the opening cysteine and the closing phenylalanine or tryptophan. The order of the fields is D gene, J gene, V gene, clone size, CDR3 protein, CDR3 DNA. A D gene is named only where the DNA matches it firmly. Clone size is stated in some rows and not others, as once, few, many or a class when expanded.

NA | TRBJ2-1 | TRBV2 | NA | CASSLGDEQFF | TGTGCCAGCAGTTTAGGGGATGAGCAGTTCTTC
TRBD2 | TRBJ2-5 | TRBV7-2 | many | CASSLAGGVVETQYF | TGTGCCAGCAGCTTAGCGGGGGGGGTCGTCGAGACCCAGTACTTC
NA | TRBJ1-5 | TRBV4-3 | NA | CASSQEGPRGQPQHF | TGCGCCAGCAGCCAAGAAGGGCCAAGGGGTCAGCCCCAGCATTTT
NA | TRBJ1-2 | TRBV20-1 | many | CSAIDLRGRGYTF | TGCAGTGCTATTGACCTCAGGGGTAGGGGCTACACCTTC
TRBD1 | TRBJ1-5 | TRBV5-6 | many | CASSSARDRGNQPQHF | TGTGCCAGCAGCTCGGCGCGGGACAGGGGCAATCAGCCCCAGCATTTT
TRBD1 | TRBJ2-5 | TRBV9 | NA | CASRGTGEETQYF | TGTGCCAGCAGGGGAACAGGGGAAGAGACCCAGTACTTC
TRBD1 | TRBJ2-7 | TRBV2 | NA | CASSLMTGGGYEQYF | TGTGCCAGCAGCCTTATGACAGGGGGCGGTTACGAGCAGTACTTC
TRBD2 | TRBJ2-7 | TRBV7-6 | NA | CASSLGPSGVYEQYF | TGCGCCAGCAGCTTGGGACCTAGCGGGGTCTACGAGCAGTACTTC
TRBD2 | TRBJ2-2 | TRBV4-2 | NA | CASSPTRGLAGGELFF | TGTGCCAGCAGCCCCACCCGGGGACTAGCGGGAGGGGAGCTGTTTTTT
NA | TRBJ1-1 | TRBV6-1 | once | CANRPGGKTEAFF | TGTGCCAACCGTCCGGGGGGGAAGACTGAAGCTTTCTTT
NA | TRBJ1-5 | TRBV7-9 | many | CASSLALQPQHF | TGTGCCAGCAGCTTAGCGCTTCAGCCCCAGCATTTT
NA | TRBJ2-1 | TRBV20-1 | NA | CGVGRRNYNEQFF | TGCGGAGTTGGGAGGCGGAACTACAATGAGCAGTTCTTC
TRBD1 | TRBJ2-3 | TRBV10-3 | once | CALGQGATGTRYF | TGTGCCCTAGGACAGGGGGCCACAGGTACGCGGTATTTT
NA | TRBJ2-7 | TRBV11-2 | few | CASSGHSGTLNYEQYF | TGTGCCAGCAGCGGCCATTCCGGGACACTTAACTACGAGCAGTACTTC
NA | TRBJ1-3 | TRBV10-3 | NA | CAISGTKGRSESGNTIYF | TGTGCCATCAGCGGAACCAAGGGACGGAGCGAATCTGGAAACACCATATATTTT
NA | TRBJ2-7 | TRBV7-2 | NA | CASSLVGSTYEQYF | TGTGCCAGCAGCTTAGTTGGCAGCACTTACGAGCAGTACTTC
NA | TRBJ2-2 | TRBV12-5 | NA | CASGAGEAGELFF | TGTGCTAGTGGGGCAGGGGAAGCCGGGGAGCTGTTTTTT
TRBD1 | TRBJ1-2 | TRBV11-1 | NA | CASSLAIQGDGYTF | TGTGCCAGCAGCTTAGCGATCCAGGGGGATGGCTACACCTTC
NA | TRBJ2-1 | TRBV24-1 | NA | CATREDAGQFF | TGTGCCACCAGGGAGGACGCAGGGCAGTTCTTC
TRBD1 | TRBJ1-4 | TRBV5-1 | many | CASSLGGLGEKLFF | TGCGCCAGCAGCCTAGGGGGCTTGGGAGAAAAACTGTTTTTT
TRBD1 | TRBJ1-5 | TRBV6-1 | many | CASRDRAHNQPQHF | TGTGCCAGCAGAGACAGGGCACACAATCAGCCCCAGCATTTT
TRBD1 | TRBJ1-1 | TRBV2 | NA | CASSSRTGGTEAFF | TGTGCCAGCAGCTCCCGGACAGGCGGCACTGAAGCTTTCTTT
NA | TRBJ2-3 | TRBV15 | NA | CATSRGASVDTQYF | TGTGCCACCAGCAGAGGGGCTAGCGTAGATACGCAGTATTTT
NA | TRBJ1-2 | TRBV10-3 | NA | CAISESFRTNYGYTF | TGTGCCATCAGTGAATCTTTCCGCACTAACTATGGCTACACCTTC
NA | TRBJ1-1 | TRBV10-3 | NA | CAIANGGFTETFF | TGTGCCATCGCAAACGGAGGGTTTACTGAAACTTTCTTT
NA | TRBJ2-1 | TRBV7-2 | NA | CASSLAPSANINGQFF | TGTGCCAGCAGCTTGGCGCCTAGCGCTAATATAAATGGGCAGTTCTTC
NA | TRBJ1-1 | TRBV3-1 | many | CASSQGWTNTEAFF | TGTGCCAGCAGCCAAGGGTGGACGAACACTGAAGCTTTCTTT
TRBD1 | TRBJ2-7 | TRBV4-3 | many | CASSQDRGSFYEQYF | TGCGCCAGCAGCCAGGACAGGGGAAGCTTCTACGAGCAGTACTTC
TRBD2 | TRBJ2-1 | TRBV4-2 | NA | CASSQDPQGGSTYNEQFF | TGTGCCAGCAGCCAAGATCCCCAGGGCGGGAGTACTTACAATGAGCAGTTCTTC
NA | TRBJ1-6 | TRBV27 | many | CASSFAWTGSPLHF | TGTGCCAGCAGTTTCGCCTGGACGGGATCACCCCTCCACTTT
NA | TRBJ2-5 | TRBV25-1 | NA | CASSDWGQGETQYF | TGTGCCAGCAGTGATTGGGGGCAGGGGGAGACCCAGTACTTC
TRBD2 | TRBJ2-3 | TRBV5-1 | NA | CASRSGEITDTQYF | TGCGCCAGCAGAAGCGGGGAGATCACAGATACGCAGTATTTT
NA | TRBJ1-5 | TRBV6-5 | NA | CASSYSGGSNQPQHF | TGTGCCAGCAGTTACTCTGGGGGCAGCAATCAGCCCCAGCATTTT
NA | TRBJ1-2 | TRBV20-1 | NA | CSAMPGSYGYTF | TGCAGTGCGATGCCTGGGAGCTATGGCTACACCTTC
TRBD1 | TRBJ1-1 | TRBV2 | NA | CASRLAGGSTEAFF | TGTGCCAGCAGACTTGCAGGGGGAAGCACTGAAGCTTTCTTT
TRBD2 | TRBJ2-3 | TRBV29-1 | NA | CSVAAGVLGADTQYF | TGCAGCGTTGCTGCGGGAGTCTTAGGCGCAGATACGCAGTATTTT
NA | TRBJ1-4 | TRBV14 | many | CASSQERGVNEKLFF | TGTGCCAGCAGCCAAGAACGGGGGGTTAATGAAAAACTGTTTTTT
NA | TRBJ1-5 | TRBV2 | NA | CASSARDQPQHF | TGTGCCAGCAGTGCTAGAGATCAGCCCCAGCATTTT
NA | TRBJ1-6 | TRBV11-2 | NA | CASSLVGSSYNSPLHF | TGTGCCAGCAGCTTAGTCGGGAGCTCCTATAATTCACCCCTCCACTTT
NA | TRBJ1-3 | TRBV7-7 | many | CASSLEDGTLDSGNTIYF | TGTGCTAGCAGCTTAGAGGACGGGACATTGGACTCTGGAAACACCATATATTTT
NA | TRBJ2-1 | TRBV9 | NA | CASSPLAETYNEQFF | TGTGCCAGCAGCCCCTTAGCTGAAACCTACAATGAGCAGTTCTTC
NA | TRBJ2-3 | TRBV19 | few | CASRSDSTDTQYF | TGTGCCAGTCGAAGTGATAGCACAGATACGCAGTATTTT
NA | TRBJ2-6 | TRBV20-1 | many | CSALSGANVLTF | TGCAGTGCCCTCTCTGGGGCCAACGTCCTGACTTTC
TRBD1 | TRBJ2-2 | TRBV12-3/TRBV12-4 | many | CASSLHPGTGRPGELFF | TGTGCCAGCAGTTTACATCCCGGGACAGGGAGACCCGGGGAGCTGTTTTTT
NA | TRBJ2-1 | TRBV10-1 | many | CAPRSTTNNEQFF | TGCGCCCCCCGGAGCACGACAAACAATGAGCAGTTCTTC
NA | TRBJ1-6 | TRBV20-1 | few | CSGKIGTNNSPLHF | TGCAGTGGAAAAATTGGGACAAATAATTCACCCCTCCACTTT
NA | TRBJ2-3 | TRBV7-2 | many | CASSFSGQTTDTQYF | TGTGCCAGCAGCTTTAGCGGTCAGACCACAGATACGCAGTATTTT
NA | TRBJ2-5 | TRBV29-1 | NA | CSVGGGIVWPPTETQYF | TGCAGCGTTGGCGGAGGAATCGTATGGCCCCCAACGGAGACCCAGTACTTC
TRBD2 | TRBJ2-7 | TRBV11-2 | few | CASSRGGLAGFYEQYF | TGTGCCAGCAGCCGGGGAGGACTAGCGGGGTTCTACGAGCAGTACTTC
NA | TRBJ1-2 | TRBV2 | NA | CASSEMGTGLDYGYTF | TGTGCCAGCAGTGAAATGGGTACAGGGTTGGACTATGGCTACACCTTC